The T cell receptor beta chain described here comes from a study of siplizumab effects on memory and regulatory T cells. Study-level findings and limits: It was never confirmed that proliferating Tregs from siplizumab cultures were suppressive.

Trimming left V 5 bases short and J 4 bases short, with 13 bases between. Per germline, CDR1 SGHTA and CDR2 FQGTGA. The CDR3 runs 14 residues. Regarding this clone: Its antigen remains unidentified.

Assay: immunoSEQ multiplex PCR; the TCRdb copy retains only in-frame clones and omits some. The sample lists 100,000 or so clones, approximately 90% occurring once. This TCR came from a human donor in good health. The sample consisted of Tregs sorted from blood. This chain connects TRBV7-3 to TRBJ2-3; the D gene is possibly TRBD2 (5 bases). Here the CDR3 DNA reads TGTGCCAGCAGCAGGACCGGGGTCGCAGATACGCAGTATTTT. This gives the protein CASSRTGVADTQYF.